What follows are 8 T cell receptor beta chains derived from one specimen sequenced in a study of T cell clonotyping in hematopoietic cell transplantation (dated by TCRdb to the early 2020s). Preparation of the library involved the immunoSEQ multiplex PCR assay. Sourced from immuneACCESS, this table was stored by TCRdb with only in-frame sequences that have V and J called. A share of the clones is absent; for the studies checked, an unresolved V gene accounts for under half, and the remainder has no known explanation. In all, the sample holds roughly 27,000 clones, and more than 90% of those were seen once. The leading ten clones occupy less than 1.5% of the sample. The sample comprised peripheral blood mononuclear cells. Receptors originate from a man aged 50-59 years in good health. Some clones in this sample may be carry-over from other donors' samples.

This chain joins TRBV6-4 and TRBJ1-6; TRBD1 aligns across 10 bases. The V and J ends lost 0 bases and 10 bases, in that order; junction bases with no gene match: 0. This CDR3 is 14 amino acids long. Germline lookup yields CDR1 MRHNA and CDR2 SNTAGT. The CDR3 coding sequence is TGTGCCAGCAGTGACTCGACAGGGGGCTCACCCCTCCACTTT. Amino acid sequence: CASSDSTGGSPLHF.

The chain has TRBV28 and TRBJ1-1; weak D call: TRBD1 (6 bases). Looked up from germline, CDR1 is MDHEN and CDR2 is SYDVKM. Trimming removed 5 bases at V and 11 bases at J, with 18 bases between. CDR3 length: 13 residues. CDR3 bases: TGTGCCAGCAGTCCACAGGGCCGAGCGCGGGCTTTCTTT. Translated: CASSPQGRARAFF.

This sequence joins TRBV5-4 and TRBJ1-2, with 9 bases matching TRBD1. The CDR3 runs to 14 residues. From germline, CDR1 is SGHNT and CDR2 YYREEE (reference sequence). V dropped 2 bases and J dropped 3; count of bases not matched to a gene: 2. The CDR3 sequence: CASSLQGAYYGYTF. Written as DNA, the CDR3 is TGTGCCAGCAGCTTACAGGGGGCATACTATGGCTACACCTTC.

J is TRBJ2-6 and V is TRBV30; D remains ambiguous. V lost 2 bases and J lost 2, with 7 bases in between. Per germline, CDR1 GTSNPN and CDR2 SVGIG (reference sequence). CDR3 length equals 14 residues. Written as DNA, the CDR3 is TGTGCCTGGAGTTGGGTGACTGGGGCCAACGTCCTGACTTTC. Protein product: CAWSWVTGANVLTF. The whole variable domain, filled in from reference TRBV30 and TRBJ2-6, reads SQTIHQWPATLVQPVGSPLSLECTVEGTSNPNLYWYRQAAGRGLQLLFYSVGIGQISSEVPQNLSASRPQDRQFILSSKKLLLSDSGFYLCAWSWVTGANVLTFGAGSRLTVL.

The V and J genes are TRBV4-1 and TRBJ1-1, with no clear D. V was clipped by 1 base and J by 1 base, with 4 bases between them. CDR3 length: 13 residues. Germline-derived CDR1 and CDR2 are MGHRA and YSYEKL. For the CDR3, the DNA is TGCGCCAGCAGCCAAGCCAGGAACACTGAAGCTTTCTTT. This codes for CASSQARNTEAFF.

J is TRBJ2-5 and V is TRBV7-6; 7 positions match TRBD1. Trimming at V came to 1 base and at J to 5 bases, leaving 4 bases not matched to a gene. The germline CDR1 and CDR2 sequences are SGHVS and FNYEAQ. The CDR3 is made up of 14 amino acids. The CDR3 sequence is CASSLGQGIETQYF. DNA of the CDR3: TGTGCCAGCAGCTTAGGACAGGGAATTGAGACCCAGTACTTC.

V is TRBV30 and J is TRBJ1-2, with 8 positions matching TRBD1. Germline loops: CDR1 GTSNPN, CDR2 SVGIG (reference sequence). The CDR3 sequence is 15 residues long. J lost 7 bases, V lost 4 bases, and 14 bases had no gene match. The CDR3: CAWTNPGQVMFGYTF. The DNA for the CDR3 is TGTGCCTGGACCAACCCGGGACAGGTAATGTTTGGCTACACCTTC.

This chain links TRBV6-6 with TRBJ1-5; 9 positions match TRBD1. Looked up from germline, CDR1 is MNHNY and CDR2 is SVGAGI (reference sequence). V lost 2 bases to trimming and J lost 6 bases; unmatched junction nucleotides: 5. CDR3 length: 15 residues. The CDR3 loop reads CASSYGDRVVQPQHF. Written as DNA, the CDR3 is TGTGCCAGCAGTTACGGGGACAGGGTGGTTCAGCCCCAGCATTTT.